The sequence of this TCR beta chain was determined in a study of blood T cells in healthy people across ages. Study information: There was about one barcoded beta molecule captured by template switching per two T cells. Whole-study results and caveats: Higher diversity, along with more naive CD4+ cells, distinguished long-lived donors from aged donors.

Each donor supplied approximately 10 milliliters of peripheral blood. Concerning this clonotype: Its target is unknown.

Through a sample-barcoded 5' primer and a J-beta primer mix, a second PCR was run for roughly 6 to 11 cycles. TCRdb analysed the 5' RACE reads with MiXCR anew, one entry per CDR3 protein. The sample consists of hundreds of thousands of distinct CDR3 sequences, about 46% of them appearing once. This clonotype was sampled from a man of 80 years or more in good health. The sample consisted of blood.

DNA for the CDR3: TGCGCCAGCAGCCTTCACCCCGGACAGGGGGAAGAGACCCAGTACTTC. Translation gives CASSLHPGQGEETQYF. The V gene is TRBV5-1, the J gene TRBJ2-5, with 10 bases fitting TRBD1. The germline V gene encodes CDR1 SGHRS and CDR2 YFSETQ. J gave up 3 bases and V 4 bases, and 9 bases lay outside the gene matches. The length of the CDR3 is 16 residues.